This T cell receptor (beta chain) is from a study of breast tumors, draining lymph nodes, adjacent tissues (dated by TCRdb to about 2016). In the study overall: Breast cancer patients provided tumor, adjacent nontumor tissue and axillary lymph nodes, and the study compared the TCR beta repertoires across these three sources. In human breast cancer, the study set out to evaluate how tumor, surrounding tissue and draining lymph node repertoires relate to one another and whether T cells may move between these sites.

Lymph node samples came from the axillary draining lymph nodes of breast cancer patients. This clonotype was seen at least ten times. The target of this receptor is not known. There are no base qualities to consult, and no much larger clone falls within one base. Sequencing took place on an Illumina HiSeq 2000. TCR beta chain libraries were generated through multiplex PCR amplification. The amplified TCR beta chain products were analyzed by high-throughput sequencing. TCRdb itself trimmed the public reads at Q25 with fastp, ran MiXCR and retained productive beta chains. Rows matching on CDR3 protein sequence are summarized as one entry with the most common DNA and genes. The sample table records about 200,000 distinct CDR3 sequences; about 32% of these occur just once. The top ten clones comprise 4.3% of the sample. Taken from the germline V gene, the CDR1 and CDR2 loops are SGHRS and YFSETQ. V is trimmed back by 4 bases and J by 4 bases, and the junction contains 8 bases that no gene match accounts for. The CDR3 numbers 15 residues from cysteine through phenylalanine. Only the CDR3 region is kept as DNA, spanning 45 bases read in frame from base 1.

General study outcomes and caveats: Tumor T-cell repertoires showed less diversity than lymph node repertoires and more diversity than nontumor tissue repertoires, and tumor T-cell repertoires showed preferential V and J gene usage. Tumor and nontumor tissue repertoires were significantly more similar in luminal-like than in basal-like breast cancer. The conclusion that tumor T cells originate in lymph nodes was framed as consistent with a hypothesis rather than directly demonstrated. The data were judged consistent with most tumor T cells deriving from the lymph node and then expanding within tumor tissue.

The sample taken for sequencing was axillary lymph node tissue. The chain couples TRBV5-1 to TRBJ1-2; 9 of the junction bases match TRBD1. The receptor was isolated from a female donor with breast cancer. Some clones in this sample may be carry-over from other donors' samples. This receptor carries the CDR3 CASSPEPGQGYGYTF. The DNA reads TGCGCCAGCAGCCCTGAACCGGGACAGGGCTATGGCTACACCTTC.